This TCR beta chain was recovered during a study of T-cell memory formation after mild COVID-19 (dated by TCRdb to the early 2020s). In terms of the full investigation: TCR sequence clusters from the two donors were largely donor specific. Longitudinal TCRalpha and TCRbeta repertoire sequencing tracked T-cell clones expanding and contracting after mild COVID-19 in a couple of donors. The cohort comprised two young, previously healthy adult volunteers, one female and one male. Overall study outcomes, separate from this receptor: Clones contracting from day 15 to 85 had balanced CD4/CD8 phenotypes, while a second wave expanding from day 15 to 37 was biased towards CD4+. Contracting CD4+ clones were found mainly in CM and EM memory subsets, while CD8+ clones were enriched in EMRA. Some responding clones were detected in pre-infection memory, which suggested that pre-existing cross-reactive memory T cells had joined the SARS-CoV-2 response. Whether the second-wave clones peaking on day 37 were SARS-CoV-2 specific was not confirmed. Only a couple of mild cases were covered by the study, and larger cohorts that include severe cases with pre-infection samples were considered necessary.

The instrument given in TCRdb is Illumina NovaSeq 6000. Using 5'RACE with constant-segment primers, TCRalpha and TCRbeta cDNA libraries were constructed, with sample barcodes and unique molecular identifiers added in the process. Trizol reagent was used to extract RNA from every sample. The libraries were amplified in two PCR steps, and the second step added a second sample barcode and Illumina TruSeq adapters. Libraries were sequenced on an Illumina NovaSeq with 2 x 150 bp paired-end reads. In the source study's methods: Reads were demultiplexed and collapsed into UMI-guided consensus sequences with migec v1.2.7. Using mixcr v2.1.11, UMI consensuses were aligned to TRA and TRB V and J templates and then assembled into clonotypes. Expanded or contracted clonotypes were those called significant by both edgeR and NoisET, with noise models trained on biological replicates. For edgeR calls, the cutoffs were a false discovery rate-adjusted p below 0.01 and a log2 fold-change threshold of 1. PCA with hierarchical clustering of max-normalized trajectories of the 1000 most abundant clonotypes was used as exploratory dynamics analysis. Each responding clone was given a CD4 or CD8 phenotype based on the CD4+ and CD8+ repertoires, which had been sequenced separately. Using fastp at Q25 and MiXCR, TCRdb reprocessed the public reads and kept productive beta chains. Rows with a matching CDR3 protein are joined into one entry that keeps the most common DNA and genes. These V and J calls rely on TCRdb rather than the paper's analysis. In all, the sample holds some 130,000 distinct CDR3 sequences, and roughly 6% of those were seen once. Of the sample, 2% to 2.5% falls within the top ten clones.

In regard to this clonotype: Its antigen is not yet known. The record has no base qualities; no much larger clone is one base away.

Taken from cysteine to phenylalanine, the CDR3 has 13 residues. CDR3 DNA only is kept here, 39 bases in frame from base 1. CDR1 and CDR2, looked up from the germline V gene, are SQVTM and ANQGSEA. Relative to germline, V is 1 base shorter and J is 5 bases shorter, with 11 bases between their ends. PBMCs were isolated by Ficoll-Paque density gradient centrifugation. The rearranged segments are TRBV29-1 and TRBJ2-5; the D match is possibly TRBD1 or TRBD2, with 5 bases aligned in each. The receptor was isolated from an adult woman who had mild COVID-19 (a few samples of this study predate the infection). The sample titles of this study are shuffled in the database, so cell type and time point are left out; the donor was told from shared clones. Input material: PBMCs or a T cell subset sorted from them (not recorded which). CDR3 sequence: CSVEVGGAETQYF. Here is the DNA: TGCAGCGTTGAAGTTGGGGGAGCGGAGACCCAGTACTTC.